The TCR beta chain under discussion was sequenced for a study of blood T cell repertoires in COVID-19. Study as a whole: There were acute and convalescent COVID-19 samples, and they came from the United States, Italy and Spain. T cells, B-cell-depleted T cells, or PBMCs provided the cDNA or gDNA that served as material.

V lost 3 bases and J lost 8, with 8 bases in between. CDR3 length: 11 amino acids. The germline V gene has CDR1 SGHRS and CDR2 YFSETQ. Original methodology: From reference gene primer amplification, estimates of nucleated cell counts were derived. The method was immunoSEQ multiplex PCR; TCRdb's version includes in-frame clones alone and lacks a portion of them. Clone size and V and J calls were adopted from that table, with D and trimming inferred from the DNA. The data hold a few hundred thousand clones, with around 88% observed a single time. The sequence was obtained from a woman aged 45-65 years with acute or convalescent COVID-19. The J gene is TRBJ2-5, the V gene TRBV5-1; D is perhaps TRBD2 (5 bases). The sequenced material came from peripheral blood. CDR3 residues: CASSSEGTQYF. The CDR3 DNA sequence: TGCGCCAGCAGCTCCGAGGGCACCCAGTACTTC.